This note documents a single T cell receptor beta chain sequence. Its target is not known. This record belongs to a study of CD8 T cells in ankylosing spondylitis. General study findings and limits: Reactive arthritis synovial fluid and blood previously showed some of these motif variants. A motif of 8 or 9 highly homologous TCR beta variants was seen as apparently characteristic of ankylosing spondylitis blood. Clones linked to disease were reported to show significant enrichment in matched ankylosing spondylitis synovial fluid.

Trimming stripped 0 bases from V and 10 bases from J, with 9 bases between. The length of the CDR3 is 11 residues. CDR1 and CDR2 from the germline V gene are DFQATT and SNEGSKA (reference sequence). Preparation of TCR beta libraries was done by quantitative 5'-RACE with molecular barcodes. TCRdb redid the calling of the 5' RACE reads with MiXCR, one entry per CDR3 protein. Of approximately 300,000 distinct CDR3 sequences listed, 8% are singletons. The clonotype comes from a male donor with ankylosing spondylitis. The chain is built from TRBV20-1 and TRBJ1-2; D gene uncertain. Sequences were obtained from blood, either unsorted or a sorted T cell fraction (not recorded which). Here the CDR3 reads CSARDPPSYTF. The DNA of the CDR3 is TGCAGTGCTAGAGACCCTCCTTCCTACACCTTC.